These 7 T cell receptor beta chains share one sample of origin, sequenced in a study of T cell repertoires in cytomegalovirus infection. One entry per CDR3 protein, called by TCRdb with MiXCR from the reads. This table holds around 320,000 distinct CDR3 sequences, 9% to 9.5% found once. The sequenced sample was PBMCs. The receptors were sampled from a human donor in good health (CMV status not recorded). Some clones in this sample may be carry-over from other donors' samples.

At least ten counts were recorded for this clonotype. The CDR3 here is CASSLARGWTPPGTDTQYF. The CDR3 DNA reads as TGTGCCAGCAGCTTAGCTCGCGGGTGGACCCCGCCGGGAACAGATACGCAGTATTTT. The J gene is TRBJ2-3, the V gene TRBV7-2; D might be TRBD2 (5 bases). Per germline, CDR1 SGHTA and CDR2 FQGNSA. This CDR3 contains 19 residues. Trimming stripped 0 bases from V and 3 bases from J, with 22 bases between.

There are many counts of this clonotype. The chain recombines TRBV27 with TRBJ2-6; D unresolved. Looked up from germline, CDR1 is MNHEY and CDR2 is SMNVEV (reference sequence). This CDR3 is built from 15 residues. Trimming left V 7 bases short and J 1 base short, with 11 bases between. CDR3: CASTNHRSGANVLTF. The CDR3 nucleotides are TGTGCCAGCACCAACCATCGTTCTGGGGCCAACGTCCTGACTTTC.

This clonotype was detected many times. The DNA of the CDR3 is TGTGCCAGCAGGGCGACAGGGGGCGCGTACAATGAGCAGTTCTTC. Its protein is CASRATGGAYNEQFF. The chain links TRBV7-2 to TRBJ2-1, with 10 bases matching TRBD1. The CDR3 has 15 residues. CDR1 and CDR2 (germline): SGHTA, FQGNSA. After removal of 6 bases from V and 4 bases from J, the junction contained 6 bases not matched to a gene.

The genes are TRBV28 and TRBJ1-1, with a weak D call TRBD1 (6 bases). Deletions cut 6 bases from V and 1 base from J, with 15 bases between. This CDR3 is 15 amino acids long. The V gene's germline CDR1 is MDHEN and CDR2 SYDVKM. The CDR3 DNA follows: TGTGCCAGCAGAACCGCCGGGACAACGAACACTGAAGCTTTCTTT. Protein product: CASRTAGTTNTEAFF. Based on the CDR3 plus reference TRBV28 and TRBJ1-1, the full variable domain is DVKVTQSSRYLVKRTGEKVFLECVQDMDHENMFWYRQDPGLGLRLIYFSYDVKMKEKGDIPEGYSVSREKKERFSLILESASTNQTSMYLCASRTAGTTNTEAFFGQGTRLTVV.

This clonotype came up a few times. For the CDR3, the DNA is TGTGCCAGCAGCCGGACTAGCGGGTTCGCCGGGGAGCTGTTTTTT. Its protein is CASSRTSGFAGELFF. The V and J genes are TRBV3-1 and TRBJ2-2; 11 bases map to TRBD2. This CDR3 region has 15 residues. After removal of 4 bases from V and 6 bases from J, the junction contained 4 bases not matched to a gene. Germline CDR1 is LGHDT and CDR2 is YNNKEL (reference sequence).

The rearrangement joins TRBV5-1 to TRBJ2-1; TRBD1 matches at 7 bases. The CDR3 extends over 15 amino acids. Germline V CDR1 and CDR2: SGHRS, YFSETQ. The ends lost 4 bases at V and 3 bases at J; junction bases unmatched: 7. The CDR3 region is CASSGSGTDYNEQFF. In DNA form, the CDR3 reads TGCGCCAGCAGCGGATCCGGGACAGACTACAATGAGCAGTTCTTC.

The chain carries TRBV5-6 and TRBJ2-7; the D is unclear. Trimming took off 0 bases at V and 3 bases at J, with 13 bases between the two ends. The V gene's germline CDR1 is SGHDT and CDR2 YYEEEE. The CDR3 spans 15 residues. The CDR3 DNA reads as TGTGCCAGCAGCTTGGCTCGCCAGACCTTCTACGAGCAGTACTTC. This encodes CASSLARQTFYEQYF.